Listed here is a single T cell receptor beta chain. Here immunoSEQ multiplex PCR was the method, and the copy in TCRdb shows in-frame clones only, minus some. The data contain 200,000 or so clones, about 94% of them singletons. CDR1 and CDR2 (germline): MNHEY, SMNVEV (reference sequence). Trimming shortened V by 5 bases and J by 5 bases, and 15 bases separated the two germline ends. The CDR3 length is 15 residues. These data are taken from a study of blood T cell repertoires in COVID-19. The sequencing input was peripheral blood. The rearrangement joins TRBV27 to TRBJ2-2; no reliable D call. The source is a man between 60 and 75 years old with COVID-19, enrolled during active disease. The CDR3 is CASSPTQNPTGELFF. DNA of the CDR3: TGTGCCAGCAGTCCAACACAAAATCCGACCGGGGAGCTGTTTTTT.